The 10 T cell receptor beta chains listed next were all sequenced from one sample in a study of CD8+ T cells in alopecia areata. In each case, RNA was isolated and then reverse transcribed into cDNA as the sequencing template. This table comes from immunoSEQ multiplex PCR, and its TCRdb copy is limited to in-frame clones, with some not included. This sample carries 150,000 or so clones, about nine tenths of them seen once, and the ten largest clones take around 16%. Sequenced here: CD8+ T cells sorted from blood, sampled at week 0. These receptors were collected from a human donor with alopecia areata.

CDR3 protein: CASSILSGTGNEQYF. CDR3 DNA sequence: TGTGCCAGTAGTATTCTATCCGGGACAGGGAACGAGCAGTACTTC. The V and J genes are TRBV19 and TRBJ2-7, with 9 positions matching TRBD1. The germline gives CDR1 LNHDA, CDR2 SQIVND (reference sequence). Trimming removed 3 bases from V and 5 bases from J; junction bases left unmatched: 8. The length of the CDR3 is 15 residues.

The CDR3 here is CSVARDYFPNTGELFF. DNA for the CDR3: TGCAGCGTTGCCCGGGACTATTTCCCGAACACCGGGGAGCTGTTTTTT. The V and J genes are TRBV29-1 and TRBJ2-2, with 7 bases matching TRBD2. From germline, CDR1 is SQVTM and CDR2 ANQGSEA. The CDR3 totals 16 residues. V shed 4 bases, J shed 0 bases, and the junction held 8 bases outside the gene matches.

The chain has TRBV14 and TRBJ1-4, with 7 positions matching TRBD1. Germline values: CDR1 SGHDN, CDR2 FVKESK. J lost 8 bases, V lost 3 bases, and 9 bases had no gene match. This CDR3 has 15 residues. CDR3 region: CASSQDPGQQEKLFF. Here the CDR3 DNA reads TGTGCCAGCAGCCAGGACCCGGGACAGCAAGAAAAACTGTTTTTT.

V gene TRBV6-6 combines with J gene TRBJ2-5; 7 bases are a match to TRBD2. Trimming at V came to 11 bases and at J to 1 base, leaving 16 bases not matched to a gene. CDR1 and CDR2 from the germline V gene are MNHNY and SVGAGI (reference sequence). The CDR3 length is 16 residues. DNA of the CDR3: TGTGCCGCTGGGGGGTCGATCGGCGGGAGCCAAGAGACCCAGTACTTC. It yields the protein CAAGGSIGGSQETQYF.

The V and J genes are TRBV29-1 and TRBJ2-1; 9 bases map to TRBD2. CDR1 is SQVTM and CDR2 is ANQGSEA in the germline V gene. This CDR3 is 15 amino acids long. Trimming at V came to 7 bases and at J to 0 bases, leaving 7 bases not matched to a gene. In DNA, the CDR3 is TGCAGCGCCCGGACTAGCGAGAACTCCTACAATGAGCAGTTCTTC. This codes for CSARTSENSYNEQFF.

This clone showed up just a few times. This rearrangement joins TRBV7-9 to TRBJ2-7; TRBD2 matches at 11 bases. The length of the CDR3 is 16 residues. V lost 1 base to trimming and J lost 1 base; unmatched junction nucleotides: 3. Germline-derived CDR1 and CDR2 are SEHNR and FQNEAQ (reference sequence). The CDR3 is CASSLVSGGASYEQYF. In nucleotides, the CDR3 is TGTGCCAGCAGCTTAGTTAGCGGGGGGGCATCCTACGAGCAGTACTTC.

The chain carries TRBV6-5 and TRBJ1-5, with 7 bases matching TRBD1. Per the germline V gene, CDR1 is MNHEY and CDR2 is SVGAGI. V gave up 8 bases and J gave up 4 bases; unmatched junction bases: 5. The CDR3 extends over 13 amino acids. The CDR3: CASSRGKNQPQHF. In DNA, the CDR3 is TGTGCCAGCTCCAGGGGGAAGAATCAGCCCCAGCATTTT.

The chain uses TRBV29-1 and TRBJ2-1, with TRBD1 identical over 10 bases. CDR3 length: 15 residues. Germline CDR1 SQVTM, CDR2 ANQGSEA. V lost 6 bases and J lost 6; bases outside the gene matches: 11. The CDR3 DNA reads TGCAGCGTCGCATCCGGGACAGGGGTAGGCAATGAGCAGTTCTTC. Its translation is CSVASGTGVGNEQFF.

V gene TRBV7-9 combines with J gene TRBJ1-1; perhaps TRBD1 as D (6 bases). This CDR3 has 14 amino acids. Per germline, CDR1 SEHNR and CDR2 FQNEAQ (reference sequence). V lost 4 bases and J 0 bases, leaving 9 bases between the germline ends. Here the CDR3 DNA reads TGTGCCAGCAGCTCGGACAGAGTGAACACTGAAGCTTTCTTT. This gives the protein CASSSDRVNTEAFF.

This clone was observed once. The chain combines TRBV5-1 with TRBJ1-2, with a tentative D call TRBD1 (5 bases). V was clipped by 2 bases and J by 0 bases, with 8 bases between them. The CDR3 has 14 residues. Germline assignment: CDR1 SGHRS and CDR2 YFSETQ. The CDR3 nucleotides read TGCGCCAGCAGCTTACGGGGACCTAACTATGGCTACACCTTC. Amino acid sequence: CASSLRGPNYGYTF.